This T cell receptor (beta chain) was recorded in a study of CD8 T cells in Susac syndrome. RNA totalling roughly 0.45 to 1 ug underwent reverse transcription with random hexamers. TCRdb independently ran MiXCR on the immunoSEQ multiplex PCR reads; one entry per CDR3 protein. Of about 200,000 distinct CDR3 sequences in the sample, nearly 95% are singletons; the top ten hold just under 0.095%. The ends were cut back, 7 bases at V and 1 base at J, with 14 bases in the middle. This CDR3 has 14 residues. The germline gives CDR1 SQVTM, CDR2 ANQGSEA. Peripheral blood CD8+ and CD4+ T cells were profiled by TCR beta sequencing.

The sample comprised CD4+ T cells from PBMCs. The sequence was collected from a human donor with multiple sclerosis. The gene calls are TRBV29-1 and TRBJ2-1; maybe TRBD1 (5 bases). The CDR3 DNA reads TGCAGCGCCGGAAGGGGAATATCCTACAATGAGCAGTTCTTC. Translating it yields CSAGRGISYNEQFF.